This T cell receptor beta chain comes out of a study of graft-versus-host responses after intestinal transplantation. About the study: Recipients obtained multivisceral, liver-intestinal, or isolated intestinal transplants. All recipients got anti-thymocyte globulin induction, then tacrolimus and steroids for approximately 3 years. Study results and limitations: GvH clones surfaced in recipient marrow, some emerging earlier in ileum or blood. Some patients had graft-donor T cell macrochimerism. In their allografts, the ratios of graft-versus-host to host-versus-graft T cell clones were high.

As regards this clone: Its antigen is unknown.

Some clones are missing from TCRdb's copy, which holds only in-frame ones; the method was immunoSEQ multiplex PCR. Of 84,000 or so clones in the sample, roughly 92% were seen once. CDR1 and CDR2 from the germline V gene are GTSNPN and SVGIG (reference sequence). This CDR3 has 14 residues. Losses at the gene ends were 3 bases for V and 3 bases for J; bases not matched to a gene: 4. The genes are TRBV30 and TRBJ1-5, with 8 bases aligning to TRBD1. The origin of this receptor is a human donor who received an intestinal transplant. The starting material was unstimulated CD4+ T cells sorted from spleen or lymph node cells, obtained before intestinal transplant. The CDR3: CAWRDRASNQPQHF. In nucleotides, the CDR3 is TGTGCCTGGAGGGACAGGGCCTCCAATCAGCCCCAGCATTTT.